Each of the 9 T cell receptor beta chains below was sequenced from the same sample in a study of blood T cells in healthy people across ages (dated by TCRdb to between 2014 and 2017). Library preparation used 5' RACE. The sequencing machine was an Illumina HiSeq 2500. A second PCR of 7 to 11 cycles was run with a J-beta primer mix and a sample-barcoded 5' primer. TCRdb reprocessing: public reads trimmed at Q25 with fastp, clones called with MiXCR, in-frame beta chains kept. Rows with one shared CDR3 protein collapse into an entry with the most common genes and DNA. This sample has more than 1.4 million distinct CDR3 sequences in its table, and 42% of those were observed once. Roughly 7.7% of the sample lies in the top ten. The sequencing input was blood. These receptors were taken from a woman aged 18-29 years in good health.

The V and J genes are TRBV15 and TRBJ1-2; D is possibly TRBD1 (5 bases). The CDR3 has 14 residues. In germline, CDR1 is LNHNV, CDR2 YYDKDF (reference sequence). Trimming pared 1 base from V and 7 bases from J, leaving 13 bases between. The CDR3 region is CATSRVQGEIGYTF. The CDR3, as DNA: TGTGCCACCAGCAGAGTTCAAGGGGAGATTGGCTACACCTTC.

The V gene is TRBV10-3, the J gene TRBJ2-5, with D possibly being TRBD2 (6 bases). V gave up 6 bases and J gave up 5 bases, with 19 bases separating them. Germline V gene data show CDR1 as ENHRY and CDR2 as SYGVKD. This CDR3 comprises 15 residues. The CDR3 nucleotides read TGTGCCATCAGGGAGGAGGGTAATCGTCGGGAGACCCAGTACTTC. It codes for CAIREEGNRRETQYF.

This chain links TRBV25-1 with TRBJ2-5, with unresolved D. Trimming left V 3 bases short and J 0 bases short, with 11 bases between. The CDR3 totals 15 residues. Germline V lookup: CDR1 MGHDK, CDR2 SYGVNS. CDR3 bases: TGTGCCAGCAGTGAGGGTGTAAAGTACCAAGAGACCCAGTACTTC. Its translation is CASSEGVKYQETQYF.

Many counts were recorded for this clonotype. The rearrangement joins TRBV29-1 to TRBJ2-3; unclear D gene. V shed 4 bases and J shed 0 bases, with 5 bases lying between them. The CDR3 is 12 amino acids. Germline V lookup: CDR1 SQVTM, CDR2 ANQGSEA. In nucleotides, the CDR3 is TGCAGCGTTGTAATTAGCACAGATACGCAGTATTTT. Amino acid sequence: CSVVISTDTQYF.

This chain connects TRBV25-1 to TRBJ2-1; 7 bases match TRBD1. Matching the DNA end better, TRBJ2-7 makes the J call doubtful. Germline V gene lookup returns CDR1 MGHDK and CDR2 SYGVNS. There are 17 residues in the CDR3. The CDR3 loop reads CASSDSLFRDRTNEQYF. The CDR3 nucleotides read TGTGCCAGCAGTGATTCCCTTTTCCGGGACAGAACTAACGAGCAGTACTTC.

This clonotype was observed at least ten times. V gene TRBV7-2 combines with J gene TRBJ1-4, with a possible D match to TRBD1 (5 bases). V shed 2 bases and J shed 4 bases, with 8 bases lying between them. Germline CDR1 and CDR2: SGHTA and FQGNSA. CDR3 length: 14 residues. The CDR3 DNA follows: TGTGCCAGCAGCTTATTGACAGTTAATGAAAAACTGTTTTTT. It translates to CASSLLTVNEKLFF.

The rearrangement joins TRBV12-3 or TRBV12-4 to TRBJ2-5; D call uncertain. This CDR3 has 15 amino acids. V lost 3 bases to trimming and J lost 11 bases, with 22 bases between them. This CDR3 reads CASSFTPLQSDEQYF. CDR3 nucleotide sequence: TGTGCCAGCAGTTTCACCCCCCTCCAGTCAGATGAGCAGTACTTC.

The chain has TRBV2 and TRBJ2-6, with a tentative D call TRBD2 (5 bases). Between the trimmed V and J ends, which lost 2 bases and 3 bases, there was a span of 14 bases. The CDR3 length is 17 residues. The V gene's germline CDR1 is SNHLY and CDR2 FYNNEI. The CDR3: CASSERTLGGGANVLTF. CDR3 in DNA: TGTGCCAGCAGTGAAAGAACCCTTGGAGGTGGGGCCAACGTCCTGACTTTC.

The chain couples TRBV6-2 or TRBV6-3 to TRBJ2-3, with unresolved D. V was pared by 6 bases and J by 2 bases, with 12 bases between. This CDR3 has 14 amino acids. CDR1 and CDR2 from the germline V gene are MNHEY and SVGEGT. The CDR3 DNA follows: TGTGCCAGCAGGCTGCGAACTTACACAGATACGCAGTATTTT. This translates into CASRLRTYTDTQYF.